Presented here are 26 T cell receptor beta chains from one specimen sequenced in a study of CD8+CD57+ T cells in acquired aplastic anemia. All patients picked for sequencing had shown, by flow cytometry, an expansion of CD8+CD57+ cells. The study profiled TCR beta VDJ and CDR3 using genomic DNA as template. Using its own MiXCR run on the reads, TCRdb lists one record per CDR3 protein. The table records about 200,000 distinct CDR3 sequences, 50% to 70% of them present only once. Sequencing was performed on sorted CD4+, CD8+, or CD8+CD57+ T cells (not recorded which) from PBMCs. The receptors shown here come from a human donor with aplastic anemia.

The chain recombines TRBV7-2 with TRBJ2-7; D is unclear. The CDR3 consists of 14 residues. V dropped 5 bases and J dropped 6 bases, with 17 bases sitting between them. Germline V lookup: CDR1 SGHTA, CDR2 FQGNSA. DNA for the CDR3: TGTGCCAGCAGCCCCGGTACGGGCTGGGGCGAGCAGTACTTC. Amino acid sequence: CASSPGTGWGEQYF.

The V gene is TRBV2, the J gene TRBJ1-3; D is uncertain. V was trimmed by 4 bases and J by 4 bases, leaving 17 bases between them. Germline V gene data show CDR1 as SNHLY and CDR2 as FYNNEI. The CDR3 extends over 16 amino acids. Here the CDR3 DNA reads TGTGCCAGCAGTGTAGTAGATACCCTCATCGGAAACACCATATATTTT. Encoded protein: CASSVVDTLIGNTIYF.

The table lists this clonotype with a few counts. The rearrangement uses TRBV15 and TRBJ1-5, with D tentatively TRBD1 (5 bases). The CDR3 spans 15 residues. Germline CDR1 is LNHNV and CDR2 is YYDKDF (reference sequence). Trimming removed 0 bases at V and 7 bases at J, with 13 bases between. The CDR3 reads CATSRDLGDGQPQHF. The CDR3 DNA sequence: TGTGCCACCAGCAGAGATCTGGGGGATGGGCAGCCCCAGCATTTT. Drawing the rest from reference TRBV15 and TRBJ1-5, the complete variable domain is DAMVIQNPRYQVTQFGKPVTLSCSQTLNHNVMYWYQQKSSQAPKLLFHYYDKDFNNEADTPDNFQSRRPNTSFCFLDIRSPGLGDTAMYLCATSRDLGDGQPQHFGDGTRLSIL.

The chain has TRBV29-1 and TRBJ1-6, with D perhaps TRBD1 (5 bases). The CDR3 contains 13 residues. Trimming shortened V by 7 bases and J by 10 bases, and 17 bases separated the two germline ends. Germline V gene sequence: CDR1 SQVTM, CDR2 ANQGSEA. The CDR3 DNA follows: TGCAGCGCAATGGACATCAAGGGGTCACCCCTCCACTTT. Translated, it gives CSAMDIKGSPLHF.

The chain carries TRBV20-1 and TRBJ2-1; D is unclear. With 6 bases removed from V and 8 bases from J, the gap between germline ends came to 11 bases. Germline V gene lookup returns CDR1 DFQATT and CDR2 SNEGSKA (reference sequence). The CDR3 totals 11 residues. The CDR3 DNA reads TGCAGTGCCCCGCGGATCGATGAGCAGTTCTTC. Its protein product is CSAPRIDEQFF.

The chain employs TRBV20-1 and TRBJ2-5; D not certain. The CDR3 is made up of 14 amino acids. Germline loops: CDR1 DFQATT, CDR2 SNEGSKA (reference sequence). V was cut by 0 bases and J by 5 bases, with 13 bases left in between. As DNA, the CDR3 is TGCAGTGCTAGAGATGTGGTAGCCGGGGAGACCCAGTACTTC. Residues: CSARDVVAGETQYF.

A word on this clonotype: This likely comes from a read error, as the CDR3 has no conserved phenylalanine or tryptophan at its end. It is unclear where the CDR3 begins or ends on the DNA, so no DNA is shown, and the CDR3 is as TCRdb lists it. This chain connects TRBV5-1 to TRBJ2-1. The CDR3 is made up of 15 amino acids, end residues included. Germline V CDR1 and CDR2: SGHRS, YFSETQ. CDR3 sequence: CASSLRADGWNEQTL.

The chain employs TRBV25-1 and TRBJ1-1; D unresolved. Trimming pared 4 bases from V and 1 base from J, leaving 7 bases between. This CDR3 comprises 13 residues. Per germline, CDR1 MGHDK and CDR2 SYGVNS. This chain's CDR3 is CASSAQRNTEAFF. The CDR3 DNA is TGTGCCAGCAGTGCCCAGCGGAACACTGAAGCTTTCTTT. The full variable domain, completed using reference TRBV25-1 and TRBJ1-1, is EADIYQTPRYLVIGTGKKITLECSQTMGHDKMYWYQQDPGMELHLIHYSYGVNSTEKGDLSSESTVSRIRTEHFPLTLESARPSHTSQYLCASSAQRNTEAFFGQGTRLTVV.

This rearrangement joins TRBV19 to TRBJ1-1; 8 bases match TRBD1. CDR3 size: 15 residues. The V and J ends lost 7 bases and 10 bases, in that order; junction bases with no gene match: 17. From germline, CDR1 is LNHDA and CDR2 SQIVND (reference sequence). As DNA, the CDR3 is TGTGCCAGTATTGGGACTAGCGGGGACAGGAGTGCAGCTTTCTTT. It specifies CASIGTSGDRSAAFF.

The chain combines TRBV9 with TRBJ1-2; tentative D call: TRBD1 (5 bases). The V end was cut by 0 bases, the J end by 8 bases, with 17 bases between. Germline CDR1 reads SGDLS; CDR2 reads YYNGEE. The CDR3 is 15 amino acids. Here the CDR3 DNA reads TGTGCCAGCAGCGTAGGAAATTTCTGGGGGGAAGGCTACACCTTC. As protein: CASSVGNFWGEGYTF.

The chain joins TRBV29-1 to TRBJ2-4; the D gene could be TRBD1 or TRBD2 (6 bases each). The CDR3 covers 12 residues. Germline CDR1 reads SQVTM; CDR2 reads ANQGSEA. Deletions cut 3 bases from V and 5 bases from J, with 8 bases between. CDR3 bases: TGCAGCGTTGATGGGGGGCAAAACATTCAGTACTTC. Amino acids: CSVDGGQNIQYF.

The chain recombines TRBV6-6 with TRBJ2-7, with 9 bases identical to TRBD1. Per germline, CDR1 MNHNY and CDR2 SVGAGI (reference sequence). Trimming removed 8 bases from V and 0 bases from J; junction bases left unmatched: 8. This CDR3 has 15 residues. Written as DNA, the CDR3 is TGTGCCAGCGGCGACCCGGGACAGGGCTCCTACGAGCAGTACTTC. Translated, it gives CASGDPGQGSYEQYF.

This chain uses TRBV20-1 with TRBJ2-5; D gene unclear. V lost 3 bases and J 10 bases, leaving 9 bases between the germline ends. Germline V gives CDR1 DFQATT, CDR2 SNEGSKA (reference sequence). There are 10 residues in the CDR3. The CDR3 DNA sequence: TGCAGTGCTAGCGAATACGACCAGTACTTC. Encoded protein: CSASEYDQYF.

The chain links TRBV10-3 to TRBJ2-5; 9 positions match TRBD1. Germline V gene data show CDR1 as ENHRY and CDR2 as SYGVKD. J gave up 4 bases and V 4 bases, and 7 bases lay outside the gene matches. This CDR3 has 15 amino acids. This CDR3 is CAISVRDRERETQYF. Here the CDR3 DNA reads TGTGCCATCAGTGTAAGGGACAGGGAAAGAGAGACCCAGTACTTC.

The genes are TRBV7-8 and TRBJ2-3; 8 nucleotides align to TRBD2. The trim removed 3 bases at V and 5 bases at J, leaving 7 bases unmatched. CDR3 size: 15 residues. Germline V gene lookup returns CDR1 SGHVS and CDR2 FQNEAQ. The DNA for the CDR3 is TGTGCCAGCAGCTTGGAGTTAGCGGGGAGAGATACGCAGTATTTT. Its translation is CASSLELAGRDTQYF.

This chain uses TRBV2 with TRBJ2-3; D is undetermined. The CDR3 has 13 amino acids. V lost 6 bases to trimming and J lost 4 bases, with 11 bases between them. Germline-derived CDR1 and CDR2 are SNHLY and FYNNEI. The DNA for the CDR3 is TGTGCCAGCAGACAGACCTCGGCAGATACGCAGTATTTT. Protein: CASRQTSADTQYF.

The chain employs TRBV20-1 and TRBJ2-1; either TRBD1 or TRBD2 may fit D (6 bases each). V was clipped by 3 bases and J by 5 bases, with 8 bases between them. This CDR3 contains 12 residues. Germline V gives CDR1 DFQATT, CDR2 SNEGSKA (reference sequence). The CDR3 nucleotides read TGCAGTGCTAGCGGGGGCAACAATGAGCAGTTCTTC. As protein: CSASGGNNEQFF.

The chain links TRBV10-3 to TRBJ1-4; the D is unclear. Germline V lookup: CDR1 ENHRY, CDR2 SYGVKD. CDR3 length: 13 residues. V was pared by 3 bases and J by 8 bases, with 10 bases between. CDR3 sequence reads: CAISEPGREKLFF. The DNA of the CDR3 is TGTGCCATCAGTGAACCGGGCCGCGAAAAACTGTTTTTT.

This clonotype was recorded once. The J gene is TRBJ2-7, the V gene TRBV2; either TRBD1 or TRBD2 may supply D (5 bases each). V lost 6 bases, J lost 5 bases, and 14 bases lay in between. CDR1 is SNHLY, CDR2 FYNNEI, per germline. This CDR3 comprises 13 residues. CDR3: CASRSWGPHEQYF. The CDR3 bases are TGTGCCAGCAGATCATGGGGACCCCACGAGCAGTACTTC.

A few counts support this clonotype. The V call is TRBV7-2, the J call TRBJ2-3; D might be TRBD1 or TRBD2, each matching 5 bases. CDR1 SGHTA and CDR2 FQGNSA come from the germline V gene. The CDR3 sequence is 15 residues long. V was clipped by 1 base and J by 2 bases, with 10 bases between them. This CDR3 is CASSLVGDHTDTQYF. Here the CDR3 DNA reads TGTGCCAGCAGCTTAGTGGGGGACCACACAGATACGCAGTATTTT.

Here the CDR3 DNA reads TGTGCCAGCAGAGATTTTCAGGACGCCTATAATTCACCCCTCCACTTT. This sequence encodes CASRDFQDAYNSPLHF. The J gene is TRBJ1-6, the V gene TRBV7-9; D is undetermined. Germline V lookup: CDR1 SEHNR, CDR2 FQNEAQ (reference sequence). V was trimmed by 6 bases and J by 2 bases, leaving 14 bases between them. The CDR3 extends over 16 amino acids.

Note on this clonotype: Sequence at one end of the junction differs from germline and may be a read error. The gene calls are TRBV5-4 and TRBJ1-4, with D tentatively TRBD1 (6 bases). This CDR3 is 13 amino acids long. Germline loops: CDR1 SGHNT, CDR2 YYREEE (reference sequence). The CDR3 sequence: CASRGGRNEKPFF. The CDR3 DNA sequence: TGTGCCAGCAGAGGGGGACGCAATGAAAAACCGTTTTTT.

The CDR3 DNA reads as TGTGCCTCGGTGGGTGGCTACACCTTC. Amino acids: CASVGGYTF. The V call is TRBV10-3, the J call TRBJ1-2; D is undetermined. The CDR3 runs 9 residues. V was cut by 11 bases and J by 7 bases, with 8 bases left in between. Germline V lookup: CDR1 ENHRY, CDR2 SYGVKD.

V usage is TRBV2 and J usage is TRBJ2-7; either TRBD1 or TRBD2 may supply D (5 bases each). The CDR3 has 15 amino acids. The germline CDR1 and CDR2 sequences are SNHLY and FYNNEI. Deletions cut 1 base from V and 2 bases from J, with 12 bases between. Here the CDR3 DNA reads TGTGCCAGCAGTGAAGGAGGGACGCCAACCTACGAGCAGTACTTC. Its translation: CASSEGGTPTYEQYF.

The CDR3 nucleotides read TGCAGTGCTAGGGACAGGGGGCTCACTGAAGCTTTCTTT. Protein sequence: CSARDRGLTEAFF. The chain carries TRBV20-1 and TRBJ1-1, with 11 bases identical to TRBD1. V gave up 3 bases and J gave up 4 bases; unmatched junction bases: 1. This CDR3 has 13 residues. Germline assignment: CDR1 DFQATT and CDR2 SNEGSKA (reference sequence).

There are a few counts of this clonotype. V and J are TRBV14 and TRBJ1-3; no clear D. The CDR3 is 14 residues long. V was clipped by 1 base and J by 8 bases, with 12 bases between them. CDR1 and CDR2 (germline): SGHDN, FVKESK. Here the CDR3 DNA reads TGTGCCAGCAGCCAAGGGCTGAGTTGGGACACCATATATTTT. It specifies CASSQGLSWDTIYF.